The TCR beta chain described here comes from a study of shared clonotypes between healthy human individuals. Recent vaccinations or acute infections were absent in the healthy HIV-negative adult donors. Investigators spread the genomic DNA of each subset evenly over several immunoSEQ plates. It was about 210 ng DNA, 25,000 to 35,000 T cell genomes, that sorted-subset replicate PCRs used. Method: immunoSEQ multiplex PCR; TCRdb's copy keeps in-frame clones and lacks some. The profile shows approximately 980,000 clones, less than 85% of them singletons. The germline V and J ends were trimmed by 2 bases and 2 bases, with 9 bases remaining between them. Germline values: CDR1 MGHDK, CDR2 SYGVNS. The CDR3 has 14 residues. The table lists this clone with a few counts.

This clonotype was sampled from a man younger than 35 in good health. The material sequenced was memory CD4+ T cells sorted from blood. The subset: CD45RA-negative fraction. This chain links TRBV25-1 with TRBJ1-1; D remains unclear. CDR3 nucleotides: TGTGCCAGCAGTGAAACCGACGGTAACACTGAAGCTTTCTTT. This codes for CASSETDGNTEAFF.